This is a list of T cell receptor beta chains from one sample in a study of T cells in Graves' hyperthyroidism and ophthalmopathy. TCRdb ran MiXCR on the multiplex PCR reads and lists one entry per CDR3 protein. The sample has hundreds of thousands of distinct CDR3 sequences, more than 15% seen once. The sequencing sample was made of blood. These receptor sequences come from a woman under 30 with Graves' hyperthyroidism. CDR3s include the opening cysteine and the closing phenylalanine or tryptophan. The order of the fields is J gene, V gene, clone size, CDR3 protein. Size tells how often a clone was seen (once, few, many) or the class of an expanded clone, and some rows leave it out.

J: TRBJ2-5
V: TRBV24-1
size: many
CDR3: CATSENRGAGETQYF

J: TRBJ1-2
V: TRBV4-3
size: .
CDR3: CASSQDPAGRYGYTF

J: TRBJ2-1
V: TRBV12-3/TRBV12-4
size: many
CDR3: CASSRQTPSYNEQFF

J: TRBJ1-1
V: TRBV5-1
size: many
CDR3: CASRWGQGTTEAFF

J: TRBJ1-1
V: TRBV2
size: many
CDR3: CASSKDRLNTEAFF

J: TRBJ2-1
V: TRBV5-1
size: .
CDR3: CASSGGAQVPVNEQFF

J: TRBJ2-1
V: TRBV6-5
size: many
CDR3: CASSYQVTYNEQFF

J: TRBJ2-4
V: TRBV3-1
size: many
CDR3: CASSPRTGPVLAKNIQYF

J: TRBJ2-1
V: TRBV27
size: few
CDR3: CASRPRAQGSGSGSGEQFF

J: TRBJ1-2
V: TRBV7-2
size: many
CDR3: CASSLVTAGGNYGYTF

J: TRBJ1-5
V: TRBV2
size: few
CDR3: CASSEIRGSSNQPQHF

J: TRBJ1-5
V: TRBV2
size: many
CDR3: CASSGQGSQPQHF

J: TRBJ2-7
V: TRBV11-2
size: few
CDR3: CASSSRQGGLAAPYEQYF

J: TRBJ1-1
V: TRBV7-3
size: many
CDR3: CASSLTLSGSTEAFF

J: TRBJ2-3
V: TRBV6-5
size: .
CDR3: CASSYQGLAERYTQYF

J: TRBJ1-5
V: TRBV6-2/TRBV6-3
size: many
CDR3: CASSYAGRQPQHF

J: TRBJ1-5
V: TRBV6-2/TRBV6-3
size: .
CDR3: CASSYSTSPTNQPQHF

J: TRBJ2-2
V: TRBV13
size: .
CDR3: CASSLAFGGTVTGELFF

J: TRBJ2-5
V: TRBV20-1
size: .
CDR3: CSANQQQETQYF

J: TRBJ1-2
V: TRBV7-9
size: many
CDR3: CASSLEAAASKFGYTF

J: TRBJ1-5
V: TRBV19
size: .
CDR3: CASIAGTGTNQPQHF

J: TRBJ2-7
V: TRBV6-2/TRBV6-3
size: many
CDR3: CASSSAEAPLAYEQYF

J: TRBJ2-2
V: TRBV27
size: .
CDR3: CASSFAGVQGTGELFF

J: TRBJ2-5
V: TRBV6-2/TRBV6-3
size: many
CDR3: CASVDLETQYF

J: TRBJ1-4
V: TRBV28
size: many
CDR3: CASSPGGGFEKLFF

J: TRBJ2-3
V: TRBV11-2
size: many
CDR3: CASSLPVGDTQYF

J: TRBJ2-3
V: TRBV5-6
size: few
CDR3: CASSLVGLAGGDTQYF

J: TRBJ1-5
V: TRBV2
size: few
CDR3: CAGSDDRAGNQPQHF

J: TRBJ1-1
V: TRBV27
size: many
CDR3: CASSLLSGSNTEAFF

J: TRBJ1-5
V: TRBV6-6
size: many
CDR3: CASSYFLAALSNQPQHF

J: TRBJ1-1
V: TRBV27
size: many
CDR3: CASSPRGRMNTEAFF

J: TRBJ2-4
V: TRBV7-2
size: many
CDR3: CASSLTHLAGLAKNIQYF

J: TRBJ1-5
V: TRBV11-2
size: many
CDR3: CASSPGSTNQPQHF

J: TRBJ2-3
V: TRBV7-3
size: once
CDR3: CASSLTGAADTQYF

J: TRBJ2-3
V: TRBV7-9
size: .
CDR3: CASSGGTTISTDTQYF

J: TRBJ2-1
V: TRBV6-1
size: many
CDR3: CASSGPGTGGVYEQFF

J: TRBJ1-6
V: TRBV28
size: many
CDR3: CASTTAHNSPLHF

J: TRBJ2-7
V: TRBV4-1
size: .
CDR3: CASSQVVQKPYEQYF

J: TRBJ1-1
V: TRBV9
size: .
CDR3: CASSVGAEGPDTEAFF

J: TRBJ2-1
V: TRBV9
size: .
CDR3: CASSQPKRPRSNSYNEQFF

J: TRBJ2-7
V: TRBV28
size: many
CDR3: CASTPLAGGSYEQYF

J: TRBJ2-7
V: TRBV11-3
size: .
CDR3: CASSSSGAQYF

J: TRBJ2-2
V: TRBV10-3
size: .
CDR3: CAISYSGSTGELFF

J: TRBJ2-3
V: TRBV28
size: few
CDR3: CASSLSGKITDTQYF

J: TRBJ1-2
V: TRBV27
size: many
CDR3: CATSIKTGGDGYTF

J: TRBJ2-5
V: TRBV6-2/TRBV6-3
size: .
CDR3: CASSYSQETQYF

J: TRBJ2-5
V: TRBV28
size: many
CDR3: CASTLQSETQYF

J: TRBJ1-2
V: TRBV5-1
size: few
CDR3: CASSETDYGYTF

J: TRBJ1-4
V: TRBV9
size: few
CDR3: CASSPRENREGEKLFF